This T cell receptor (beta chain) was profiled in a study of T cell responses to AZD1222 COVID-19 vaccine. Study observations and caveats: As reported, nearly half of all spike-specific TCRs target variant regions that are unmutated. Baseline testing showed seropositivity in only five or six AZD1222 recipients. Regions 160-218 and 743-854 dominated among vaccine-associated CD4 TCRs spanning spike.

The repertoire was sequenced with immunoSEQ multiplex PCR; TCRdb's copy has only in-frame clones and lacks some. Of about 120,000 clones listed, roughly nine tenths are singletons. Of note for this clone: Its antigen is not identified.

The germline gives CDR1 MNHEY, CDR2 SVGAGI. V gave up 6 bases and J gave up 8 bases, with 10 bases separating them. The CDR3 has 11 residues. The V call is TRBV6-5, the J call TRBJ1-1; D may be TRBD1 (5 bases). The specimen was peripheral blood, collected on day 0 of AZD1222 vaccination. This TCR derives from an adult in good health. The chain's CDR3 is CASRGDVEAFF. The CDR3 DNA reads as TGTGCCAGCAGGGGGGACGTCGAAGCTTTCTTT.